What follows are 31 T cell receptor beta chains derived from one specimen sequenced in a study of regulatory and conventional T cells in RAG deficiency. Repertoires were generated with immunoSEQ multiplex PCR, while TCRdb's copy carries only in-frame clones and drops some. The sample lists about 9,100 clones; about 93% were seen once. Blood CD4+ CD25-low CD127-high conventional T cells supplied the genomic DNA template. The specimen sequenced was CD4+ effector T cells sorted from blood. The receptors were sampled from a human donor with RAG deficiency presenting as severe combined immunodeficiency.

This chain connects TRBV5-1 to TRBJ2-1; 13 bases are shared with TRBD2. The CDR3 has 17 amino acids. Germline lookup yields CDR1 SGHRS and CDR2 YFSETQ. The junction had 8 bases not matched to a gene; V was cut back by 5 bases and J by 3 bases. CDR3 amino acids: CASRLLAGGNDYNEQFF. DNA for the CDR3: TGCGCCAGCAGGTTACTAGCGGGAGGGAACGACTACAATGAGCAGTTCTTC.

CDR3 sequence (DNA): TGCGCCAGCAGCCAAGATCTAGTAGGGGGGTGGAAGACCCAGTACTTC. It codes for CASSQDLVGGWKTQYF. The chain recombines TRBV4-3 with TRBJ2-5, with D tentatively TRBD1 or TRBD2 (6 bases each). The CDR3 spans 16 residues. V was trimmed by 0 bases and J by 6 bases, leaving 17 bases between them. Looked up from germline, CDR1 is LGHNA and CDR2 is YSLEER.

This clone was detected only once. The chain joins TRBV18 to TRBJ2-6; D unclear. This CDR3 is built from 16 residues. Trimming took off 1 base at V and 2 bases at J, with 9 bases between the two ends. Looked up from germline, CDR1 is KGHSH and CDR2 is LQKENI. CDR3 in DNA: TGTGCCAGCTCACCACTGCTCGGACCTGGGGCCAACGTCCTGACTTTC. Translating gives CASSPLLGPGANVLTF.

The chain joins TRBV6-5 to TRBJ2-7, with D uncertain. Looked up from germline, CDR1 is MNHEY and CDR2 is SVGAGI. Trimming removed 4 bases from V and 0 bases from J, with 10 bases in between. CDR3 length equals 14 residues. The CDR3 sequence: CASSSYPSSYEQYF. In DNA form, the CDR3 reads TGTGCCAGCAGTTCCTACCCGAGCTCCTACGAGCAGTACTTC.

The V call is TRBV10-3, the J call TRBJ2-1; 10 bases match TRBD2. CDR1 and CDR2 (germline): ENHRY, SYGVKD. J gave up 4 bases and V 7 bases, and 10 bases lay outside the gene matches. This CDR3 has 16 residues. The CDR3, as DNA: TGTGCCATCAAGTCTAGCGGGAGCGTTCCTTACAATGAGCAGTTCTTC. Residues: CAIKSSGSVPYNEQFF.

The J gene is TRBJ1-1, the V gene TRBV27; TRBD1 aligns across 8 bases. The V gene's germline CDR1 is MNHEY and CDR2 SMNVEV (reference sequence). This CDR3 has 16 amino acids. V gave up 4 bases and J gave up 5 bases; unmatched junction bases: 12. The CDR3 nucleotides are TGTGCCAGCAGTTCGGACAGGGATTGGATGACGACTGAAGCTTTCTTT. This sequence encodes CASSSDRDWMTTEAFF.

This clone was picked up one time. This CDR3 is CASSSTNYGYTF. CDR3 bases: TGTGCCAGCAGCTCAACTAACTATGGCTACACCTTC. The chain couples TRBV7-9 to TRBJ1-2; D is ambiguous. The germline V gene has CDR1 SEHNR and CDR2 FQNEAQ (reference sequence). The CDR3 consists of 12 residues. Trimming removed 4 bases from V and 0 bases from J, with 3 bases in between.

J is TRBJ2-2 and V is TRBV10-3; D is unresolved. Germline-derived CDR1 and CDR2 are ENHRY and SYGVKD. The V gene lost 4 bases and the J gene lost 9 bases, with 12 bases spanning the gap. The CDR3 runs to 13 residues. CDR3 sequence (DNA): TGTGCCATCAGTGGAACAGAGGTCAGGGAGCTGTTTTTT. Translating it yields CAISGTEVRELFF.

This clone was picked up one time. The CDR3 loop reads CASSLGQGARWETQYF. In DNA form, the CDR3 reads TGCGCCAGCAGCTTGGGACAGGGGGCTCGTTGGGAGACCCAGTACTTC. V is TRBV5-1 and J is TRBJ2-5, with 10 nucleotides matching TRBD1. CDR1 SGHRS and CDR2 YFSETQ come from the germline V gene. V lost 0 bases to trimming and J lost 5 bases; unmatched junction nucleotides: 7. The CDR3 has 16 amino acids.

This chain connects TRBV9 to TRBJ2-3; possibly TRBD2 for D (5 bases). V was trimmed by 0 bases and J by 1 base, leaving 9 bases between them. Per germline, CDR1 SGDLS and CDR2 YYNGEE. CDR3 size: 15 residues. CDR3 protein: CASSVVGSGTDTQYF. The CDR3 nucleotides are TGTGCCAGCAGCGTAGTTGGTAGCGGCACAGATACGCAGTATTTT. Based on the CDR3 plus reference TRBV9 and TRBJ2-3, the full variable domain is DSGVTQTPKHLITATGQRVTLRCSPRSGDLSVYWYQQSLDQGLQFLIQYYNGEERAKGNILERFSAQQFPDLHSELNLSSLELGDSALYFCASSVVGSGTDTQYFGPGTRLTVL.

The chain employs TRBV7-2 and TRBJ2-5; 7 bases match TRBD2. The CDR3 covers 16 residues. Germline lookup yields CDR1 SGHTA and CDR2 FQGNSA. The V segment lost 5 bases and the J segment 3 bases; nucleotides outside the gene matches: 12. In DNA form, the CDR3 reads TGTGCCAGCAGCGCTGGGGCGGGGGTTGCGGAAGAGACCCAGTACTTC. It encodes CASSAGAGVAEETQYF.

The J gene is TRBJ1-2, the V gene TRBV7-2; a weak D match, TRBD1 (5 bases). Germline assignment: CDR1 SGHTA and CDR2 FQGNSA. V lost 4 bases to trimming and J lost 3 bases, with 15 bases between them. The CDR3 consists of 15 residues. CDR3 loop: CASSSAGPRDYGYTF. The CDR3 region has the DNA TGTGCCAGCAGCTCCGCGGGGCCTCGGGACTATGGCTACACCTTC.

This chain links TRBV6-5 with TRBJ2-3, with D maybe TRBD1 (6 bases). Germline V gene lookup returns CDR1 MNHEY and CDR2 SVGAGI. The V end was cut by 1 base, the J end by 10 bases, with 9 bases between. The CDR3 is made up of 12 amino acids. The CDR3, as DNA: TGTGCCAGCAGTTACTTCCAGGGGCCGCAGTATTTT. This translates into CASSYFQGPQYF.

The chain carries TRBV11-2 and TRBJ2-7; possibly TRBD1 for D (5 bases). Looked up from germline, CDR1 is SGHAT and CDR2 is FQNNGV. The CDR3 length is 15 residues. Between the trimmed V and J ends, which lost 5 bases and 0 bases, there was a span of 14 bases. CDR3 bases: TGTGCCAGCAGCCCTGACAGCGTCCCCTCCTACGAGCAGTACTTC. This sequence encodes CASSPDSVPSYEQYF.

The CDR3 region has the DNA TGCGCCAGCAGCCAAGCCCGGGCCGCCGACACCGGGGAGCTGTTTTTT. Translating gives CASSQARAADTGELFF. J is TRBJ2-2 and V is TRBV4-3; D gene uncertain. With 1 base removed from V and 3 bases from J, the gap between germline ends came to 12 bases. Germline CDR1 LGHNA, CDR2 YSLEER. The CDR3 runs to 16 residues.

This chain joins TRBV5-1 and TRBJ2-1; D possibly corresponds to TRBD2 (6 bases). The CDR3 sequence is 15 residues long. Trimming cost V 0 bases and J 7 bases, with 14 bases left between them. Germline lookup yields CDR1 SGHRS and CDR2 YFSETQ. CDR3 nucleotide sequence: TGCGCCAGCAGCTTGGGACTAGTCAGTTTGAATGAGCAGTTCTTC. It encodes CASSLGLVSLNEQFF.

This clone came up once. The V call is TRBV29-1, the J call TRBJ2-5, with TRBD1 identical over 8 bases. V lost 8 bases, J lost 4 bases, and 6 bases stayed unmatched. Germline assignment: CDR1 SQVTM and CDR2 ANQGSEA. The CDR3 spans 12 residues. CDR3: CSLQGDRETQYF. For the CDR3, the DNA is TGCAGCCTACAGGGGGATAGAGAGACCCAGTACTTC.

The V call is TRBV5-1, the J call TRBJ2-6; D is unclear. The germline V gene encodes CDR1 SGHRS and CDR2 YFSETQ. V lost 4 bases, J lost 4 bases, and 15 bases lay in between. The CDR3 is 16 amino acids. The CDR3, as DNA: TGCGCCAGCAGCCCCCCCGTTTCGGCCGGGGCCAACGTCCTGACTTTC. This sequence encodes CASSPPVSAGANVLTF.

The genes are TRBV7-8 and TRBJ2-7, with TRBD1 matching 8 bases. The CDR3 has 14 amino acids. V trimming: 2 bases; J trimming: 5 bases; junction bases outside the gene matches: 5. The germline gives CDR1 SGHVS, CDR2 FQNEAQ. CDR3 bases: TGTGCCAGCAGCTTAAGTGGACAGGGCAACGAGCAGTACTTC. Its translation is CASSLSGQGNEQYF.

J is TRBJ2-5 and V is TRBV5-1; D uncertain. The germline CDR1 and CDR2 sequences are SGHRS and YFSETQ. This CDR3 is built from 14 residues. V lost 2 bases and J 5 bases, leaving 13 bases between the germline ends. Here the CDR3 reads CASSLPQVRETQYF. The DNA of the CDR3 is TGCGCCAGCAGCTTACCTCAGGTTAGGGAGACCCAGTACTTC.

V usage is TRBV7-2 and J usage is TRBJ2-5; tentatively, D is TRBD1 (6 bases). This CDR3 has 13 residues. CDR1 and CDR2 (germline): SGHTA, FQGNSA. Trimming stripped 2 bases from V and 4 bases from J, with 8 bases between. CDR3 residues: CASSLIQGETQYF. In DNA form, the CDR3 reads TGTGCCAGCAGCTTAATACAGGGAGAGACCCAGTACTTC.

The chain joins TRBV7-2 to TRBJ2-7; D may be TRBD1 (5 bases). The CDR3 spans 14 residues. Trimming pared 5 bases from V and 0 bases from J, leaving 11 bases between. Germline V gives CDR1 SGHTA, CDR2 FQGNSA. CDR3 sequence (DNA): TGTGCCAGCAGCCCCGGCAGGGACTCCTACGAGCAGTACTTC. Its protein product is CASSPGRDSYEQYF.

This clone appeared once. This rearrangement joins TRBV5-4 to TRBJ2-7, with 9 bases matching TRBD1. There are 16 residues in the CDR3. V dropped 4 bases and J dropped 5; count of bases not matched to a gene: 13. The germline gives CDR1 SGHNT, CDR2 YYREEE (reference sequence). CDR3 nucleotides: TGTGCCAGCAGCCACCCACCGGGACAGGGTTTCAACGAGCAGTACTTC. Protein product: CASSHPPGQGFNEQYF.

This clone appeared once. The chain is built from TRBV12-5 and TRBJ2-7; D not resolved. Germline CDR1 is LGHNT and CDR2 is FRNRAP. There are 10 residues in the CDR3. Trimming took 1 base from V and 6 from J, leaving 1 base between them. The CDR3 coding sequence is TGTGCTAGTGGTTTGGGCGAGCAGTACTTC. Residues: CASGLGEQYF.

This chain links TRBV7-6 with TRBJ2-5; no clear D gene. This CDR3 comprises 12 residues. Germline V gene data show CDR1 as SGHVS and CDR2 as FNYEAQ. The V end was cut by 5 bases, the J end by 8 bases, with 12 bases between. CDR3 loop: CASSRAGFTQYF. The CDR3 DNA follows: TGTGCCAGCAGCCGGGCCGGTTTTACCCAGTACTTC.

V gene TRBV7-9 combines with J gene TRBJ2-5; D is perhaps TRBD2 (6 bases). Germline V gene lookup returns CDR1 SEHNR and CDR2 FQNEAQ (reference sequence). The CDR3 length is 15 residues. Trimming pared 0 bases from V and 1 base from J, leaving 9 bases between. CDR3 coding DNA: TGTGCCAGCAGCTTAGCGCGGGGAGTCCAAGAGACCCAGTACTTC. This gives the protein CASSLARGVQETQYF. The whole variable domain, remainder taken from reference TRBV7-9 and TRBJ2-5, is DTGVSQNPRHKITKRGQNVTFRCDPISEHNRLYWYRQTLGQGPEFLTYFQNEAQLEKSRLLSDRFSAERPKGSFSTLEIQRTEQGDSAMYLCASSLARGVQETQYFGPGTRLLVL.

The rearrangement uses TRBV5-1 and TRBJ2-7; the D gene is possibly TRBD2 (7 bases). The V gene's germline CDR1 is SGHRS and CDR2 YFSETQ. V was cut by 0 bases and J by 6 bases, with 13 bases left in between. The CDR3 totals 14 residues. The CDR3 reads CASSLEPGGSEQYF. In DNA, the CDR3 is TGCGCCAGCAGCTTGGAGCCGGGGGGCTCCGAGCAGTACTTC.

This sequence joins TRBV4-3 and TRBJ2-3; 7 bases are a match to TRBD1. The germline gives CDR1 LGHNA, CDR2 YSLEER. There are 13 residues in the CDR3. With 2 bases clipped from V and 4 bases from J, the junction kept 0 bases outside the gene matches. The CDR3 DNA reads TGCGCCAGCAGCCAACAGGGGGCAGATACGCAGTATTTT. It yields the protein CASSQQGADTQYF.

The gene calls are TRBV20-1 and TRBJ2-5; D is undetermined. CDR3 length equals 11 residues. Trimming pared 6 bases from V and 2 bases from J, leaving 7 bases between. Germline V gives CDR1 DFQATT, CDR2 SNEGSKA (reference sequence). Here the CDR3 reads CSADKQETQYF. In nucleotides, the CDR3 is TGCAGTGCCGACAAACAAGAGACCCAGTACTTC.

The V gene is TRBV5-4, the J gene TRBJ2-7; TRBD1 matches 8 bases. The CDR3 sequence is 15 residues long. Per germline, CDR1 SGHNT and CDR2 YYREEE (reference sequence). Trimming removed 3 bases from V and 4 bases from J; junction bases left unmatched: 9. DNA of the CDR3: TGTGCCAGCAGCTACCCCCAGGGGGCAATGTACGAGCAGTACTTC. It translates to CASSYPQGAMYEQYF.

This chain links TRBV5-1 with TRBJ1-1; the match to TRBD1 covers 10 bases. The CDR3 is 13 amino acids. Trimming removed 4 bases from V and 4 bases from J; junction bases left unmatched: 1. The V gene's germline CDR1 is SGHRS and CDR2 YFSETQ. The CDR3 DNA sequence: TGCGCCAGCAGCCGGACAGGGGGCACTGAAGCTTTCTTT. Translating gives CASSRTGGTEAFF. Based on the CDR3 plus reference TRBV5-1 and TRBJ1-1, the full variable domain is KAGVTQTPRYLIKTRGQQVTLSCSPISGHRSVSWYQQTPGQGLQFLFEYFSETQRNKGNFPGRFSGRQFSNSRSEMNVSTLELGDSALYLCASSRTGGTEAFFGQGTRLTVV.